The 5 T cell receptor beta chains in this list originate from one sample, sequenced in a study of blood T cell repertoires in COVID-19. Here immunoSEQ multiplex PCR was the method, and the copy in TCRdb shows in-frame clones only, minus some. The sample comprises a few hundred thousand clones, around nine tenths of which are singletons, and roughly 0.92% rests with the top ten. Specimen: peripheral blood. The source is a woman aged 40 to 49 who had recovered from COVID-19.

A single count supports this clone. The chain couples TRBV23-1 to TRBJ1-5; TRBD1 is a possible D gene (5 bases). TRBV23-1 is an open reading frame whose function is uncertain. Trimming pared 0 bases from V and 5 bases from J, leaving 11 bases between. This CDR3 spans 15 amino acids. CDR3 DNA: TGCGCCAGCAGTCAATCAGGGCAGGGCGATCAGCCCCAGCATTTT. This codes for CASSQSGQGDQPQHF.

V gene TRBV5-6 combines with J gene TRBJ1-1; D not certain. The CDR3 is 14 residues long. Trimming stripped 0 bases from V and 3 bases from J, with 9 bases between. The germline gives CDR1 SGHDT, CDR2 YYEEEE. CDR3 nucleotide sequence: TGTGCCAGCAGCTTGGTGGAGGGCGACACTGAAGCTTTCTTT. It yields the protein CASSLVEGDTEAFF.

J is TRBJ2-1 and V is TRBV3-1 (or the pseudogene TRBV3-2), with a possible D match to TRBD2 (6 bases). This CDR3 has 15 amino acids. Germline CDR1 and CDR2: LGHDT and YNNKEL (reference sequence). V lost 0 bases and J lost 10, with 16 bases in between. Written as DNA, the CDR3 is TGTGCCAGCAGCCAAGATTTGCGTGGGGGACTCGAGCAGTTCTTC. Amino acid sequence: CASSQDLRGGLEQFF.

This chain links TRBV5-1 with TRBJ1-4; unclear D gene. The CDR3 spans 15 residues. Looked up from germline, CDR1 is SGHRS and CDR2 is YFSETQ. V was trimmed by 1 base and J by 8 bases, leaving 15 bases between them. The CDR3 DNA reads as TGCGCCAGCAGCTTGTCAACGGCCGCCGGGGAAAAACTGTTTTTT. Protein product: CASSLSTAAGEKLFF.

The chain combines TRBV7-9 with TRBJ2-1; maybe TRBD2 (5 bases). Germline lookup yields CDR1 SEHNR and CDR2 FQNEAQ (reference sequence). Trimming shortened V by 0 bases and J by 5 bases, and 23 bases separated the two germline ends. The CDR3 spans 19 residues. The CDR3 here is CASSLADRRMSELDNEQFF. CDR3 nucleotide sequence: TGTGCCAGCAGCTTAGCCGATCGGAGGATGTCAGAACTAGACAATGAGCAGTTCTTC.